The clone carrying this TCR beta chain has a handful of counts. The data are from a study of T cells in Graves' hyperthyroidism and ophthalmopathy. Germline V gives CDR1 MGHRA, CDR2 YSYEKL. The germline V and J ends were trimmed by 1 base and 6 bases, with 12 bases remaining between them. This CDR3 spans 14 amino acids. The investigators amplified TCR beta CDR3 regions from RNA transcripts. HTBI primers were the set used in a first-round RT-PCR of the TCR CDR3. TCRdb used MiXCR to reprocess the multiplex PCR reads, holding one entry per CDR3 protein. The sample shows a few hundred thousand distinct CDR3 sequences, roughly 14% of them seen only once.

The chain employs TRBV4-1 and TRBJ1-1; D might be TRBD1 (5 bases). This sequence originates from a young woman with Graves' hyperthyroidism. What was sequenced was blood. DNA of the CDR3: TGCGCCAGCAGCCAAGTCCCCCAGGGACCTGAAGCTTTCTTT. Protein product: CASSQVPQGPEAFF.